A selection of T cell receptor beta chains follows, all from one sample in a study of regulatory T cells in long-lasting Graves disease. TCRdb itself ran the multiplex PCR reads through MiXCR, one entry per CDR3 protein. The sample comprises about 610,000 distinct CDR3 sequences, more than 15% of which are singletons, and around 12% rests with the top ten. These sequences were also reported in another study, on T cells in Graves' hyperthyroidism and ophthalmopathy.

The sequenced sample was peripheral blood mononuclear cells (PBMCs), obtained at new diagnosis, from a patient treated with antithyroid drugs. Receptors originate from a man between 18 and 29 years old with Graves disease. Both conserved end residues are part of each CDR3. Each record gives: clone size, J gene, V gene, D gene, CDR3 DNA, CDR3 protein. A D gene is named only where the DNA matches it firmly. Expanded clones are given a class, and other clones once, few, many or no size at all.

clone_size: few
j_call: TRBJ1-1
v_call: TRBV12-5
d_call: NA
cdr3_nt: TGTGCTAGTGGTTCATCAGGTAACACTGAAGCTTTCTTT
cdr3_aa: CASGSSGNTEAFF

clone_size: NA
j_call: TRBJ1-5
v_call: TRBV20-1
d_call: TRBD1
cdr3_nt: TGCAGTGCTAGAGAAGGAGCAGGGGGAATTTATAGCAATCAGCCCCAGCATTTT
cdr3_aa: CSAREGAGGIYSNQPQHF

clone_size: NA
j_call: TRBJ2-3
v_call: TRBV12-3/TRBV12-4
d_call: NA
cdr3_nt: TGTGCCAGCAGTTCCCCATTCCGGGATCCTACAGATACGCAGTATTTT
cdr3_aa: CASSSPFRDPTDTQYF

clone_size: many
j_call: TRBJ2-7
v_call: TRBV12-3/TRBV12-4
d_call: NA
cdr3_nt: TGTGCCAGCAGTTTACGACCTCGGGGCGAGCAGTACTTC
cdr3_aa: CASSLRPRGEQYF

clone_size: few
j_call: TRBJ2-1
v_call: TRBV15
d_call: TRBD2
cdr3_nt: TGTGCCACCAGCAGTGGGGCTAGCGGTTTAGATGAGCAGTTCTTC
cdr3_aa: CATSSGASGLDEQFF

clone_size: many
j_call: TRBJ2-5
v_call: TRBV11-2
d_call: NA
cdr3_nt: TGTGCCAGCAGCTTAGATCAGCGAATCCAAGAGACCCAGTACTTC
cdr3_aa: CASSLDQRIQETQYF

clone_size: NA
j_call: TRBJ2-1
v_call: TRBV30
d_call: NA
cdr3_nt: TGTGCCTGGTGTGGGGCTAGCTCCTACAATGAGCAGTTCTTC
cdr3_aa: CAWCGASSYNEQFF

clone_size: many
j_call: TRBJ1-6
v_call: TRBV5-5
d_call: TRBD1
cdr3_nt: TGTGCCAGCAGCGACAGGGGGCATTCACCCCTCCACTTT
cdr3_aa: CASSDRGHSPLHF

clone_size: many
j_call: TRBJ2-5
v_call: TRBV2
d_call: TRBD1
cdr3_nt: TGTGCCAGCAGTGAAGCGGGGGGACAGGGATACGAGACCCAGTACTTC
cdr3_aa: CASSEAGGQGYETQYF

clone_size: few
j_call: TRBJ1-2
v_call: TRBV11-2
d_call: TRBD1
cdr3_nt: TGTGCCAGCAGCCTGACAGGGAACAATGGCTACACCTTC
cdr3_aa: CASSLTGNNGYTF

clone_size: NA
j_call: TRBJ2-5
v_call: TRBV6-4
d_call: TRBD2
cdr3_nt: TGTGCCAGCAGTGAGACTAGCGCGTCAGGAACCCAGTACTTC
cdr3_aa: CASSETSASGTQYF

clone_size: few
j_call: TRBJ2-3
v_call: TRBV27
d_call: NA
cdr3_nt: TGTGCCAGCAGTAAGGCCGCAGATACGCAGTATTTT
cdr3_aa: CASSKAADTQYF

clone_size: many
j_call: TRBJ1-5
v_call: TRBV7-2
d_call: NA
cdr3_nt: TGTGCCAGCAGCTTGGTCGGGGTTAGCAATCAGCCCCAGCATTTT
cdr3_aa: CASSLVGVSNQPQHF

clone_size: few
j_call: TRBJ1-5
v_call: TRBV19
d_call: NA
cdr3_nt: TGTGCCAGTCACCTTACAAGGGGGAAGTCGGGCAATCAGCCCCAGCATTTT
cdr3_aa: CASHLTRGKSGNQPQHF

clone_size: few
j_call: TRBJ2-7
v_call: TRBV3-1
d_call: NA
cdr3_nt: TGTGCCAGCAGCCAGGGGGCGAGAAGGGAGCAGTACTTC
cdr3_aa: CASSQGARREQYF

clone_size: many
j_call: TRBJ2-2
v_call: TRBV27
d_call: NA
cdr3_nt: TGTGCCAGCAGCGGAATAGTAGCCGGGGAGCTGTTTTTT
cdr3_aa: CASSGIVAGELFF

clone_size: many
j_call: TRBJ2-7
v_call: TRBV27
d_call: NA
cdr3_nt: TGTGCCAGCAGTTTAATTCCGGAAGCCTACGAGCAGTACTTC
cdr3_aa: CASSLIPEAYEQYF

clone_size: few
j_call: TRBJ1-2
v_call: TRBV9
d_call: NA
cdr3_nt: TGTGCCAGCAGCGTAGCGGGGGCGCGGCGCTATGGCTACACCTTC
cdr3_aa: CASSVAGARRYGYTF

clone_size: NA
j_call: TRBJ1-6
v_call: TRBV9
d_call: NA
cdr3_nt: TGTGCCAGCAATAGGGCAGGCAATTCACCCCTCCACTTT
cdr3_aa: CASNRAGNSPLHF

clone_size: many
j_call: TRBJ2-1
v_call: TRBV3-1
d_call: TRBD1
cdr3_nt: TGTGCCAGCAGCCAGGGACAGCACTCCTACAATGAGCAGTTCTTC
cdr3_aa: CASSQGQHSYNEQFF

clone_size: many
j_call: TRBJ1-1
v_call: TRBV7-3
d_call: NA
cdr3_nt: TGTGCCAGCAGCTTAACGTTGGGGGGAAGCACTGAAGCTTTCTTT
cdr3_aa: CASSLTLGGSTEAFF

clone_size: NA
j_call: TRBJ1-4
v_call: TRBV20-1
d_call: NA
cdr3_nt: TGCAGTGCTCCTCAGGGCGCTAATGAAAAACTGTTTTTT
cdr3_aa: CSAPQGANEKLFF

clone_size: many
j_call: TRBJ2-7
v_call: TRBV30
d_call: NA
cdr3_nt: TGTGCCTGGAGTGTACAGTACAGGACAAACTACGAGCAGTACTTC
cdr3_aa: CAWSVQYRTNYEQYF

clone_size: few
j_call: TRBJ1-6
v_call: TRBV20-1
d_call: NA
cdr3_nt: TGCAGTGCTAGAGATACAGGGAATAGTTCACCCCTCCACTTT
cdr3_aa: CSARDTGNSSPLHF

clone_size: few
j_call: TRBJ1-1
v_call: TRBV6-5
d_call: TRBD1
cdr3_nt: TGTGCCAGCAGTTATGGGCGCGGACAGGCGAACACTGAAGCTTTCTTT
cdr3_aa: CASSYGRGQANTEAFF

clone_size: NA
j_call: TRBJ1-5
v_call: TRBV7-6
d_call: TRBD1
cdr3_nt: TGTGCCAGCAGCTTAAGGGACAGTGCACTTGGGCAGCCCCAGCATTTT
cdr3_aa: CASSLRDSALGQPQHF

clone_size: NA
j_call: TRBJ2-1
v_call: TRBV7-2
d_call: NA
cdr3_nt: TGTGCCAGCAGCCAACAGAGCAATGAGCAGTTCTTC
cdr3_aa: CASSQQSNEQFF

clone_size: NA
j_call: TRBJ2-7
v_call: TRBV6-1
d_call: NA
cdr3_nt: TGTGCCAGCAGTCAACTCCCCTCTTCCTACGAGCAGTACTTC
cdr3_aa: CASSQLPSSYEQYF

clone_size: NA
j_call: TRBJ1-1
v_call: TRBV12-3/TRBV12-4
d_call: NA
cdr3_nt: TGTGCCAGCAGTTTCCGCCAGGGTGAAGCTTTCTTT
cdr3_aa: CASSFRQGEAFF

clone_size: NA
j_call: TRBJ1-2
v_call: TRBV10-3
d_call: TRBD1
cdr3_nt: TGTGCCATCAGTGAGGGGACAGGGTTCAGCTATGGCTACACCTTC
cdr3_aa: CAISEGTGFSYGYTF

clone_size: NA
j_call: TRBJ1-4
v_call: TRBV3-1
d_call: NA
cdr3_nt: TGTGCCAGCAGCCAAGGGGCCGAAAAACTGTTTTTT
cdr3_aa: CASSQGAEKLFF

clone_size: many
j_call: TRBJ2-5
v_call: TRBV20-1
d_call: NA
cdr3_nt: TGCAGTGCCCCAAGGGGGGGCCAAGAGACCCAGTACTTC
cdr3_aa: CSAPRGGQETQYF

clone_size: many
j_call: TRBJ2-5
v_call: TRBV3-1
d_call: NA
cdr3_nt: TGTGCCAGCAGCCCGGACAGCGACCTGTACCAAGAGACCCAGTACTTC
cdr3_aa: CASSPDSDLYQETQYF